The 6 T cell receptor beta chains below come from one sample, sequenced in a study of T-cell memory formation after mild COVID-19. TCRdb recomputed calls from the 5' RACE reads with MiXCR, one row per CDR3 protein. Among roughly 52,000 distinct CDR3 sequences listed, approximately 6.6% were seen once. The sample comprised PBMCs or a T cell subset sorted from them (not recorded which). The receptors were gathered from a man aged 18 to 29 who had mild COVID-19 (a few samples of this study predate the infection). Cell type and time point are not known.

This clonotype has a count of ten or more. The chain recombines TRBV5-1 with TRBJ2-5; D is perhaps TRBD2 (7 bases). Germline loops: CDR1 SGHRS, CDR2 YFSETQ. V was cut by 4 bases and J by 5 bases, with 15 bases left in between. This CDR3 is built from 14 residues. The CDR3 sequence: CASSAGGLGETQYF. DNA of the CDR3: TGCGCCAGCAGCGCCGGGGGGCTCGGTGAGACCCAGTACTTC. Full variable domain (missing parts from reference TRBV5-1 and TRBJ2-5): KAGVTQTPRYLIKTRGQQVTLSCSPISGHRSVSWYQQTPGQGLQFLFEYFSETQRNKGNFPGRFSGRQFSNSRSEMNVSTLELGDSALYLCASSAGGLGETQYFGPGTRLLVL.

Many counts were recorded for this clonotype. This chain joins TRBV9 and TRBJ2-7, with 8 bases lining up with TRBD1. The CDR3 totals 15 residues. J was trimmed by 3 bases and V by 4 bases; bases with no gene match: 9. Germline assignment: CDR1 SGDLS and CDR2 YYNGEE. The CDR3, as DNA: TGTGCCAGCAGCTCCGGACAGGGAGGCTACTACGAGCAGTACTTC. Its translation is CASSSGQGGYYEQYF.

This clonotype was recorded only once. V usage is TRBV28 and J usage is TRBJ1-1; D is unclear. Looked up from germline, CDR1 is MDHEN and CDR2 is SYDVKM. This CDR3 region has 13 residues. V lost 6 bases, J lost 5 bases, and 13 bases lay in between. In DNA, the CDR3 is TGTGCCAGCAGACCCCCCCGGGTTACTGAAGCTTTCTTT. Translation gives CASRPPRVTEAFF.

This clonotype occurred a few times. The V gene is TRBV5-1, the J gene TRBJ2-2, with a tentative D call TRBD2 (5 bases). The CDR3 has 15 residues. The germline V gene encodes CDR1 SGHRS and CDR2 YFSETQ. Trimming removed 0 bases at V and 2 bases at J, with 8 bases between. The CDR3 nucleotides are TGCGCCAGCAGCTTGGGACTACCAAACACCGGGGAGCTGTTTTTT. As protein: CASSLGLPNTGELFF. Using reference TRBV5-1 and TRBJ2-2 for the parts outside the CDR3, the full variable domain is KAGVTQTPRYLIKTRGQQVTLSCSPISGHRSVSWYQQTPGQGLQFLFEYFSETQRNKGNFPGRFSGRQFSNSRSEMNVSTLELGDSALYLCASSLGLPNTGELFFGEGSRLTVL.

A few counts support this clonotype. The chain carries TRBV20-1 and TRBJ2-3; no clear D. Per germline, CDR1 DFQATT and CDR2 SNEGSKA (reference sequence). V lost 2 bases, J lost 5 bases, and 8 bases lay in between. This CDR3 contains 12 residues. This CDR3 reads CSARSGQDTQYF. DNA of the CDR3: TGCAGTGCTAGATCGGGTCAAGATACGCAGTATTTT.

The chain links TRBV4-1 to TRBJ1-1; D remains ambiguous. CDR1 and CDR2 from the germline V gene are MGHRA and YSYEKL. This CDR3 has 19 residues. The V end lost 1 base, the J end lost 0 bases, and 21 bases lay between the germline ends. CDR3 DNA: TGCGCCAGCAGCCAAGTTTTTTCTGAACGGCGTGGACTGAACACTGAAGCTTTCTTT. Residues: CASSQVFSERRGLNTEAFF.